The rows below give T cell receptor beta chains drawn from one sample of a study of T cells in Graves' hyperthyroidism and ophthalmopathy. One entry per CDR3 protein, called by TCRdb with MiXCR from the multiplex PCR reads. Of about 610,000 distinct CDR3 sequences listed, over 12% are singletons. The sequenced sample consisted of blood. The receptors stem from a woman in her thirties or forties with Graves' ophthalmopathy. The CDR3 runs from the conserved cysteine through the conserved F or W. The D gene is left open where the match is weak. The size entry is marked missing in some rows and otherwise reads once, few, many or a size class.

d_call	clone_size	j_call	cdr3_length	v_call	cdr3_nt	cdr3_aa
TRBD1	many	TRBJ2-7	15	TRBV28	TGTGCCAGCAGCCCTTACGGGACAGGGGTCTACGAGCAGTACTTC	CASSPYGTGVYEQYF
-	many	TRBJ2-7	12	TRBV29-1	TGCAGCGTTGAATACGGGAGATACGAGCAGTACTTC	CSVEYGRYEQYF
-	few	TRBJ1-2	17	TRBV14	TGTGCCAGCAGCCAAGTCCCCCATACAGTCGGCAGCTATGGCTACACCTTC	CASSQVPHTVGSYGYTF
TRBD2	-	TRBJ2-4	15	TRBV4-1	TGCGCCAGCAGCCCCCAGGGACTAGCGGGAAACATTCAGTACTTC	CASSPQGLAGNIQYF
-	many	TRBJ1-1	13	TRBV3-1	TGTGCCAGCAGCCCCGGGGCGAACACTGAAGCTTTCTTT	CASSPGANTEAFF
-	many	TRBJ1-2	15	TRBV28	TGTGCCAGCAGCACTCCGCCCGATGGGGTCCGCGGCTACACCTTC	CASSTPPDGVRGYTF
-	many	TRBJ1-5	18	TRBV11-2	TGTGCCAGCAGCTTAGATGGGGGCCCGGGATATAGCAATCAGCCCCAGCATTTT	CASSLDGGPGYSNQPQHF
-	many	TRBJ2-3	15	TRBV6-2/TRBV6-3	TGTGCCAGCAGTTCAAACAGGGTCCCACCAGATACGCAGTATTTT	CASSSNRVPPDTQYF
TRBD2	many	TRBJ2-5	16	TRBV7-9	TGTGCCAGCAGCTTAGATCTAGCGGTATACCAAGAGACCCAGTACTTC	CASSLDLAVYQETQYF
TRBD2	many	TRBJ2-5	15	TRBV28	TGTGCCAGCAGTTTATCCAGCGGGAGTCAAGAGACCCAGTACTTC	CASSLSSGSQETQYF
-	few	TRBJ1-2	14	TRBV6-5	TGTGCCAGCAGTTACGCCGGGGGCCGAAACGGCTACACCTTC	CASSYAGGRNGYTF
TRBD2	-	TRBJ2-5	16	TRBV20-1	TGCAGTGCACGAAGCGGGAGGGTCCCGTACCAAGAGACCCAGTACTTC	CSARSGRVPYQETQYF
-	-	TRBJ2-3	17	TRBV6-2/TRBV6-3	TGTGCCAGCACTCAAAGGGGGGCGGCAACCTACACAGATACGCAGTATTTT	CASTQRGAATYTDTQYF
TRBD1	many	TRBJ2-7	19	TRBV10-3	TGTGCCATCAGTGAGCGAGCGCTACCGGGACAGGGGGGCTCCTACGAGCAGTACTTC	CAISERALPGQGGSYEQYF
TRBD1	many	TRBJ2-5	14	TRBV19	TGTGCCAGTAGTAAACAGGGGGCGCGGGAGACCCAGTACTTC	CASSKQGARETQYF
-	few	TRBJ2-7	15	TRBV4-1	TGCGCCAGCAGCCAAGTTGGTGTCTTGGGCTACGAGCAGTACTTC	CASSQVGVLGYEQYF
-	few	TRBJ2-5	13	TRBV5-1	TGCGCCAGCAGCCCTGTCCTGTGGGAGACCCAGTACTTC	CASSPVLWETQYF
-	few	TRBJ1-5	14	TRBV3-1	TGTGCCAGCAGCCAAGCCGGGAACAATCAGCCCCAGCATTTT	CASSQAGNNQPQHF
TRBD1	-	TRBJ2-7	13	TRBV6-1	TGTGCCACCAGCCAGGGGGTTTTCTACGAGCAGTACTTC	CATSQGVFYEQYF
TRBD1	many	TRBJ1-1	12	TRBV29-1	TGCAGCGTTGTCCCGACAGGGGCAAGAGCTTTCTTT	CSVVPTGARAFF
-	many	TRBJ1-2	13	TRBV6-2/TRBV6-3	TGTGCCAGCAGTTATTACAGGGAGGCCGGCTACACCTTC	CASSYYREAGYTF
-	many	TRBJ1-2	16	TRBV27	TGTGCCAGTCTAACTCGAGCCGGGCTGACTAACTATGGCTACACCTTC	CASLTRAGLTNYGYTF
TRBD2	-	TRBJ2-7	19	TRBV12-5	TGTGCCAGCAGTTTGACTAGCGGGAGTGGTGTGGCCTCTTTCCACGAGCAGTACTTC	CASSLTSGSGVASFHEQYF
TRBD1	many	TRBJ2-5	15	TRBV9	TGTGCCAGCAGCGCACAGACAGGGGATGGGGAGACCCAGTACTTC	CASSAQTGDGETQYF
TRBD2	many	TRBJ2-2	17	TRBV6-2/TRBV6-3	TGTGCCAGCAGTTACGTGTCTAGCGGAGATAACACCGGGGAGCTGTTTTTT	CASSYVSSGDNTGELFF
TRBD2	many	TRBJ2-5	14	TRBV20-1	TGCAGTGCTAGACCGGGACTAGCGGGAGAGACCCAGTACTTC	CSARPGLAGETQYF
-	-	TRBJ2-5	15	TRBV18	TGTGCCAGCTCACCCCGCCCCCGGGCGGGGGAGACCCAGTACTTC	CASSPRPRAGETQYF
-	few	TRBJ2-7	13	TRBV7-9	TGTGCCAGCAGTCACGGGGTTATGGGTGAGCAGTACTTC	CASSHGVMGEQYF
TRBD1	few	TRBJ1-2	16	TRBV4-2	TGTGCCAGCGGCCAAGCGGCTGGCAGGGGGACCTATGGCTACACCTTC	CASGQAAGRGTYGYTF
TRBD2	many	TRBJ2-7	14	TRBV6-2/TRBV6-3	TGTGCCAGCAGACTAGCGGGAGAACGGTACGAGCAGTACTTC	CASRLAGERYEQYF
TRBD1	many	TRBJ1-1	13	TRBV24-1	TGTGCCACCAGTCCAGGGGGCGGCACTGAAGCTTTCTTT	CATSPGGGTEAFF
TRBD1	-	TRBJ2-2	14	TRBV9	TGTGCCAGCAGTCGAGACAGGGTCGGCGGGGAGCTGTTTTTT	CASSRDRVGGELFF
-	many	TRBJ1-5	16	TRBV6-1	TGTGCCAGCAGTGAAGGGCCAGGGTCTAGCAATCAGCCCCAGCATTTT	CASSEGPGSSNQPQHF